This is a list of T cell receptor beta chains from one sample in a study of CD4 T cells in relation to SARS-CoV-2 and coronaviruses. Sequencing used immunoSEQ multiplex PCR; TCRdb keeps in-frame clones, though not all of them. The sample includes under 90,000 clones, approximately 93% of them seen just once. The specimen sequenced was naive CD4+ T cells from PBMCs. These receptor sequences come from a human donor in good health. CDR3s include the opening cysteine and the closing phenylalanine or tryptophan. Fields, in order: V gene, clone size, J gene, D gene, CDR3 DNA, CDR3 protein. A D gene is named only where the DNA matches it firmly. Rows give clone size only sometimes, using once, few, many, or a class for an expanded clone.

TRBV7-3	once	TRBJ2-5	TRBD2	TGTGCCAGCAGCTTAGCGAGCGGGGTGGTAGAGACCCAGTACTTC	CASSLASGVVETQYF
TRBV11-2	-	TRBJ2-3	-	TGTGCCAGCAGCTTTACGGGAGTTGGCACAGATACGCAGTATTTT	CASSFTGVGTDTQYF
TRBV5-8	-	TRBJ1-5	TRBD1	TGTGCCAGCAGCTCGACTTTTATTGGACAGGGGAGTAGCAATCAGCCCCAGCATTTT	CASSSTFIGQGSSNQPQHF
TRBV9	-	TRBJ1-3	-	TGTGCCAGCAGCGTTCAAGACAGCGGAAACACCATATATTTT	CASSVQDSGNTIYF
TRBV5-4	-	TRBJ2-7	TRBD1	TGTGCCAGCAGCGGCGGGACAGGGGGCGCGATGACCTACGAGCAGTACTTC	CASSGGTGGAMTYEQYF
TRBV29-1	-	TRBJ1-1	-	TGCAGCGCTAGGGACGGAGGGAACACTGAAGCTTTCTTT	CSARDGGNTEAFF
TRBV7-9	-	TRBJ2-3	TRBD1	TGTGCCAGCAGCTCAGGGGGCGCAGATACGCAGTATTTT	CASSSGGADTQYF
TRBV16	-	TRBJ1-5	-	TGTGCCAGCAGCCAATCGGGGCAGGGAGATCAGCCCCAGCATTTT	CASSQSGQGDQPQHF
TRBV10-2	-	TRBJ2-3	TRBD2	TGCGCCAGCAGCTCGGGACTAGCGGGAGTTGATACGCAGTATTTT	CASSSGLAGVDTQYF
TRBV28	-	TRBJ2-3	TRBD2	TGTGCCAGCCCCCCTACCGGGACTAGCGGGAGAGACCCAGATACGCAGTATTTT	CASPPTGTSGRDPDTQYF
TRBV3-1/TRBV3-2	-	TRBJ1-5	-	TGTGCCAGCAGCCACTCCGGGGGCGGAAGCAATCAGCCCCAGCATTTT	CASSHSGGGSNQPQHF
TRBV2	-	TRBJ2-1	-	TGTGCCAGCAGGGGGGTCCTTACCTTCTTC	CASRGVLTFF
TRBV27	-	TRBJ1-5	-	TGTGCCAGCAGTTCCTTAGGGGATCAGCCCCAGCATTTT	CASSSLGDQPQHF
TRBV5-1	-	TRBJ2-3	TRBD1	TGCGCCAGCAGCCCCGGACAGGGAGTAGATACGCAGTATTTT	CASSPGQGVDTQYF
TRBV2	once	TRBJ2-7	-	TGTGCCAGCTCGAGCTTCTACGAGCAGTACTTC	CASSSFYEQYF
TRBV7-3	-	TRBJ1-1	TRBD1	TGTGCCAGCAGCCCGGACAGGGCGAACACTGAAGCTTTCTTT	CASSPDRANTEAFF
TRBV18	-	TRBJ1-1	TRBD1	TGTGCCAGCTCACCAAAGCGGGACAGGTCGACTGAAGCTTTCTTT	CASSPKRDRSTEAFF
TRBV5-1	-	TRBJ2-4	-	TGCGCCAGCAGCTTACTTGGACCGACCCCGAACTTC	CASSLLGPTPNF
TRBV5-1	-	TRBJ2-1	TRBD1	TGCGCCAGCGCGATCTACGGGACAGGGATCAATGAGCAGTTCTTC	CASAIYGTGINEQFF
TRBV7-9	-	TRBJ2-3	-	TGTGCCAGCAGCTTAGGCTCGGGACCCACAGATACGCAGTATTTT	CASSLGSGPTDTQYF
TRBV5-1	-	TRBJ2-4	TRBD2	TGCGCCAGCAGCTTGGGGACTAGCGGGGGTGACATTCAGTACTTC	CASSLGTSGGDIQYF
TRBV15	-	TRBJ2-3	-	TGTGCCACCAGTTCAGGGGGCACAGATACGCAGTATTTT	CATSSGGTDTQYF
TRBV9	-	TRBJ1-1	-	TGTGCCAGCAGCCCCCCTCCCGGATTGAACACTGAAGCTTTCTTT	CASSPPPGLNTEAFF
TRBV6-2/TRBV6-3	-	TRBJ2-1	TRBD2	TGTGCCAGCAGTACAGGCTTTATGGCGGGGGAGTCCTACAATGAGCAGTTCTTC	CASSTGFMAGESYNEQFF
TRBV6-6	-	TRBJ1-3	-	TGTGCCAGTTCAGGGGCTGGAAACACCATATATTTT	CASSGAGNTIYF
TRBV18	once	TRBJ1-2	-	TGTGCCAGCTCACCTGGGTCTAACTATGGCTACACCTTC	CASSPGSNYGYTF
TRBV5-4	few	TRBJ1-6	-	TGTGCCAGCAGCTCCGGGACTCCTGGTTCACCCCTCCACTTT	CASSSGTPGSPLHF
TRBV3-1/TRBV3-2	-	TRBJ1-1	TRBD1	TGTGCCAGCAGCCCCTCGGACAGGGGAACGCCTGAAGCTTTCTTT	CASSPSDRGTPEAFF
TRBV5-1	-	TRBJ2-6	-	TGCGCCAGCAGTCAGAGGCCTCTGGGGGCCAACGTCCTGACTTTC	CASSQRPLGANVLTF
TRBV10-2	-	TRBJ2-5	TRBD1	TGCGCCAGCACGGGACAGGGGTTTGAGACCCAGTACTTC	CASTGQGFETQYF
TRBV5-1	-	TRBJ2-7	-	TGCGCCAGCAGCTCCTCAGGGCTCTACGAGCAGTACTTC	CASSSSGLYEQYF
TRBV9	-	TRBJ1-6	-	TGTGCCAGCAGCACGGGGGGGAGCTCCTATAATTCACCCCTCCACTTT	CASSTGGSSYNSPLHF
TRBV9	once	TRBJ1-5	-	TGTGCCAGCAGCAGGGCTGGTAATCAGCCCCAGCATTTT	CASSRAGNQPQHF
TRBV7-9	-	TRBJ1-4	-	TGTGCCAGCAGCTTACGGACAGATGAAAAACTGTTTTTT	CASSLRTDEKLFF
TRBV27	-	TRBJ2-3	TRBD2	TGTGCCAGCAGTTCCCCATCCCCGAAAGGGACTAGCGGCCGCACAGATACGCAGTATTTT	CASSSPSPKGTSGRTDTQYF
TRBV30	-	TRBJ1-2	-	TGTGCCTGGAGTGTCGGGAGTGGCTACACCTTC	CAWSVGSGYTF
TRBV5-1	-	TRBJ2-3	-	TGCGCCAGCAGCTTGGCTGGTACAGATACGCAGTATTTT	CASSLAGTDTQYF
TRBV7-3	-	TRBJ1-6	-	TGTGCCAGCAGCTTAAGCCTCCTGTCACCCCTCCACTTT	CASSLSLLSPLHF
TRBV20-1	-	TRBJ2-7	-	TGCAGTGCTAGTACAGCTTCCTACGAGCAGTACTTC	CSASTASYEQYF
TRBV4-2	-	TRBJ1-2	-	TGTGCCAGCAGCCAAGGTCCCGTTTCGAACTATGGCTACACCTTC	CASSQGPVSNYGYTF
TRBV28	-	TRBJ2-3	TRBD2	TGTGCCAGCAGTCCCCTCCCTAGCGGGAGGGTCTCAGATACGCAGTATTTT	CASSPLPSGRVSDTQYF
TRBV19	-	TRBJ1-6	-	TGTGCCAGTAGTATAGGGTATAGTGGATCATCCCTCCACTTT	CASSIGYSGSSLHF